This T cell receptor beta chain was documented in a study of CD8+ T cells in alopecia areata. In the study overall: Treated patients were dosed with oral tofacitinib, taking 5 to 10 mg twice daily. Tofacitinib ran 6 to 18 months, followed by 6 months off drug.

In regard to this clone: Its antigen is undetermined.

Sequencing relied on a cDNA template that was reverse transcribed from extracted RNA. Only in-frame clones appear in the TCRdb table, and some are missing; sequencing was by immunoSEQ multiplex PCR. The sample yields hundreds of thousands of clones, more than 30% seen once. Regarding treatment: oral pan-JAK inhibitor, 5-10 mg twice daily. This CDR3 spans 15 amino acids. Germline values: CDR1 SGHNT, CDR2 YYREEE (reference sequence). V was clipped by 3 bases and J by 1 base; unmatched bases: 6. Study-level findings and limits: Only one nonresponder was present, which leaves the link between baseline CD8+ expansion and response uncertain. In scalp and blood, many expanded lesional clones persisted during tofacitinib.

The sequenced sample was CD4+ T cells sorted from blood, obtained at approximately week 30, from a patient treated with tofacitinib. The J gene is TRBJ1-2, the V gene TRBV5-4; 7 bases map to TRBD1. The receptor was derived from a human donor with alopecia areata. The CDR3 protein is CASSSGQRINYGYTF. DNA of the CDR3: TGTGCCAGCAGCTCGGGACAGCGAATTAACTATGGCTACACCTTC.